This T cell receptor beta chain originates from a study of cytomegalovirus exposure and HLA in healthy donors. With respect to this clone: Its antigen is still unknown.

With 6 bases removed from V and 3 bases from J, the gap between germline ends came to 14 bases. Germline CDR1 and CDR2: ENHRY and SYGVKD. CDR3 length equals 14 residues. The PCR used 60 Vbeta and 13 Jbeta primers. Assay used: immunoSEQ multiplex PCR; TCRdb lists only in-frame clones, some missing. The table records some 200,000 clones, around three quarters of them present only once. Likely unrecorded immune exposures existed in these nominally healthy donors. Study findings and constraints: Most of the TCR beta V segments (in an earlier analysis) were productive either about 87% or about 30% of the time. Analysis was performed later, and it showed HLA-associated TCR beta chains to be more clonally expanded than equally common others.

The J gene is TRBJ1-2, the V gene TRBV10-3; a possible D gene is TRBD1 (5 bases). The sample consisted of PBMCs. This clonotype was sampled from a woman between 25 and 40 years old in good health and CMV-seropositive. CDR3: CAISGGGVDYGYTF. DNA for the CDR3: TGTGCCATCAGCGGAGGAGGGGTGGACTATGGCTACACCTTC.